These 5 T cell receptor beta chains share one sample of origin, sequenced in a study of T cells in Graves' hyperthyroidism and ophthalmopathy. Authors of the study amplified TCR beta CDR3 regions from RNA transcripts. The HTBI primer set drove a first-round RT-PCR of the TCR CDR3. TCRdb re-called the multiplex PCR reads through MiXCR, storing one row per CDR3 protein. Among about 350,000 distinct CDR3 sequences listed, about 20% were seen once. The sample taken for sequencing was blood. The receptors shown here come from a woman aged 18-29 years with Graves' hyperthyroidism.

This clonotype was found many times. The CDR3 DNA reads as TGTGCCAGCACGAGGGGACCAGGCCAAGAGACCCAGTACTTC. Amino acid sequence: CASTRGPGQETQYF. This chain connects TRBV5-6 to TRBJ2-5; D might be TRBD1 or TRBD2, each matching 5 bases. Between the trimmed V and J ends, which lost 6 bases and 1 base, there was a span of 13 bases. This CDR3 region has 14 residues. Germline V gives CDR1 SGHDT, CDR2 YYEEEE. The variable domain in full, with the rest retrieved from reference TRBV5-6 and TRBJ2-5, is DAGVTQSPTHLIKTRGQQVTLRCSPKSGHDTVSWYQQALGQGPQFIFQYYEEEERQRGNFPDRFSGHQFPNYSSELNVNALLLGDSALYLCASTRGPGQETQYFGPGTRLLVL.

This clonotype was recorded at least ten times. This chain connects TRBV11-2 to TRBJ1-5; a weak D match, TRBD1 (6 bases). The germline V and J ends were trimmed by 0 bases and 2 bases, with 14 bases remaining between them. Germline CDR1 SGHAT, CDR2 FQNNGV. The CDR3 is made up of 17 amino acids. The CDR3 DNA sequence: TGTGCCAGCAGCTTAGAGAGGGGGGGGCGCGGCAATCAGCCCCAGCATTTT. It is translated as CASSLERGGRGNQPQHF. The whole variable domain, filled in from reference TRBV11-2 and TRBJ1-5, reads EAGVAQSPRYKIIEKRQSVAFWCNPISGHATLYWYQQILGQGPKLLIQFQNNGVVDDSQLPKDRFSAERLKGVDSTLKIQPAKLEDSAVYLCASSLERGGRGNQPQHFGDGTRLSIL.

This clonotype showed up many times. The CDR3 DNA reads as TGCAGTGCTACTCACGACTACCGGGGCACTGAAGCTTTCTTT. This gives the protein CSATHDYRGTEAFF. The chain couples TRBV20-1 to TRBJ1-1, with D unresolved. The CDR3 contains 14 residues. Trimming left V 4 bases short and J 4 bases short, with 16 bases between. CDR1 and CDR2 from the germline V gene are DFQATT and SNEGSKA (reference sequence).

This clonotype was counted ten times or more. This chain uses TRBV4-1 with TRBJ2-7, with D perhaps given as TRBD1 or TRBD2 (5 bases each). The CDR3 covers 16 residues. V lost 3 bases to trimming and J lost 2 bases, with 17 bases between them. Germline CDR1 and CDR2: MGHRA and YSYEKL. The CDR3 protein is CASSHTPGPGTYEQYF. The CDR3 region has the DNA TGCGCCAGCAGCCACACCCCGGGACCGGGGACCTACGAGCAGTACTTC.

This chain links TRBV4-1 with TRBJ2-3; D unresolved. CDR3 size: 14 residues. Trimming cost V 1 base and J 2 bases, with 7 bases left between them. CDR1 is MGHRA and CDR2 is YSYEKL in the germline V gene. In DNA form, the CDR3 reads TGCGCCAGCAGCCAAGTAACAGTCACAGATACGCAGTATTTT. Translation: CASSQVTVTDTQYF.